These 28 T cell receptor beta chains originate from one sample sequenced in a study of tumor and adjacent non-tumor tissue in lung cancer. RNA was extracted from bulk tissue without any cell sorting. The normal lung tissue was taken more than 3 cm from the tumor edge. Three rounds of nested PCR, following a modified ARM-PCR protocol, produced the TCRbeta library. From the multiplex PCR reads, TCRdb called clonotypes with MiXCR, one entry per CDR3 protein. The top ten clones hold 28% of a sample with almost 75,000 distinct CDR3 sequences, 65% to 75% of them seen once. Sequencing was carried out using distant non-tumor lung tissue. The receptors here all came from a woman aged 45-60 years with non-small cell lung cancer.

The sample holds many counts of this clonotype. The rearrangement joins TRBV24-1 to TRBJ2-3; unclear D gene. The CDR3 runs 16 residues. Germline CDR1 is KGHDR and CDR2 is SFDVKD. V was trimmed by 0 bases and J by 9 bases, leaving 18 bases between them. The CDR3 loop reads CATSDLQDSRPATQYF. The CDR3 DNA follows: TGTGCCACCAGTGATTTGCAGGATAGCCGCCCTGCGACGCAGTATTTT.

Note on this clonotype: A read error may explain this, as a much larger clone is one base away. The chain links TRBV10-3 to TRBJ2-1, with a weak D call TRBD2 (6 bases). Germline values: CDR1 ENHRY, CDR2 SYGVKD. This CDR3 is built from 15 residues. Trimming left V 3 bases short and J 3 bases short, with 12 bases between. The chain's CDR3 is CAISERADYYNEQFF. Written as DNA, the CDR3 is TGTGCCATCAGTGAAAGGGCGGACTACTACAATGAGCAGTTCTTC.

With respect to this clonotype: Relative to the germline gene, one junction end is altered; a read error may explain this. V is TRBV4-3 and J is TRBJ2-3; D is possibly TRBD1 or TRBD2 (5 bases each). There are 16 residues in the CDR3. Germline assignment: CDR1 LGHNA and CDR2 YSLEER. CDR3 sequence (DNA): TGCGCCAGCAACCAAGTTGGTAGTGGGACCACAGATACGCAGTATTTT. Translating gives CASNQVGSGTTDTQYF.

This clonotype was seen many times. The CDR3 sequence: CSATGTGKPNEQFF. CDR3 DNA: TGCAGTGCAACCGGGACAGGGAAACCGAATGAGCAGTTCTTC. The rearrangement links TRBV20-1 to TRBJ2-1; TRBD1 agrees at 9 bases. V gave up 6 bases and J gave up 7 bases; unmatched junction bases: 10. Per germline, CDR1 DFQATT and CDR2 SNEGSKA (reference sequence). The CDR3 loop spans 14 amino acids.

With respect to this clonotype: Sequence at one end of the junction differs from germline and may be a read error. This chain uses TRBV11-2 with TRBJ2-7; D uncertain. The CDR3 consists of 15 residues. Germline V gives CDR1 SGHAT, CDR2 FQNNGV. The CDR3 region has the DNA TGTGCAACCAGCTTATCTCCGAGTCCCTCCTACGAGCGGTACTTC. Translating it yields CATSLSPSPSYERYF.

A remark on this clonotype: This may be a read error: a much more frequent sequence differs by one nucleotide. The genes are TRBV12-3 or TRBV12-4 and TRBJ2-1, with no clear D. The CDR3 covers 16 residues. The CDR3, as DNA: TGTGCCAGCAGTTTAGTTGCCGGTCTAAACTACAAAGAGCAGTTCTTC. It yields the protein CASSLVAGLNYKEQFF.

A note on this clonotype: This may arise from a read error, as a much more abundant clone is one base away. This rearrangement joins TRBV6-5 to TRBJ2-3; 8 bases are a match to TRBD2. Germline CDR1 and CDR2: MNHEY and SVGAGI. This CDR3 comprises 16 residues. The J segment lost 4 bases and the V segment lost 8 bases, leaving 14 bases of the junction unmatched. CDR3 in amino acids: CASHNRLAGTSDTQYF. The CDR3 bases are TGTGCCAGCCATAACAGGCTAGCGGGCACCTCAGATACGCAGTATTTT.

In this sample, this clonotype turned up a few times. A much larger clone sits a single nucleotide away, making a read error possible. V gene TRBV20-1 combines with J gene TRBJ2-1; 8 bases match TRBD2. Looked up from germline, CDR1 is DFQATT and CDR2 is SNEGSKA (reference sequence). CDR3 length: 14 amino acids. The CDR3 DNA is TGCAGTGCCCCCCGGATAGCGGGGTACAATAAGCAGTTCTTC. Protein: CSAPRIAGYNKQFF.

This clonotype was seen only once. The CDR3 carries no conserved terminal phenylalanine or tryptophan, so it likely arises from a read error. The rearrangement uses TRBV10-3 and TRBJ2-2; D unclear. Looked up from germline, CDR1 is ENHRY and CDR2 is SYGVKD. The CDR3 covers 14 residues. DNA for the CDR3: TGTGCCATTAGTGAGTGGATGGCAGACGGGGAGCTGTTTTCT. It yields the protein CAISEWMADGELFS.

This chain links TRBV6-6 with TRBJ2-6; either TRBD1 or TRBD2 may supply D (5 bases each). Per the germline V gene, CDR1 is MNHNY and CDR2 is SVGAGI (reference sequence). Trimming pared 10 bases from V and 17 bases from J, leaving 33 bases between. The CDR3 contains 16 residues. CDR3 sequence (DNA): TGTGCCAACACCAAGGAGGCGTACTCTGGGGCCAACATCGTGACTTTC. Translating it yields CANTKEAYSGANIVTF.

The rearrangement joins TRBV6-2 or TRBV6-3 to TRBJ2-7; D not certain. This CDR3 contains 12 residues. Deletions cut 8 bases from V and 1 base from J, with 9 bases between. The germline V gene has CDR1 MNHEY and CDR2 SVGEGT. As DNA, the CDR3 is TGTGCCAGCGAGTCGACATCCTACGAGCAGTACTTC. Its protein product is CASESTSYEQYF.

Relative to its sample, this clonotype is medium-sized. The chain links TRBV10-3 to TRBJ1-2, with 10 bases that match TRBD1. This CDR3 has 13 residues. V shed 7 bases, J shed 5 bases, and the junction held 4 bases outside the gene matches. Germline-derived CDR1 and CDR2 are ENHRY and SYGVKD. CDR3 DNA sequence: TGTGCCATCACCGAGGGACAGGGGTATGGCTACACCTTC. This translates into CAITEGQGYGYTF.

Points on this clonotype: One junction end disagrees with the germline gene, perhaps due to a read error. The V and J genes are TRBV12-3 or TRBV12-4 and TRBJ1-3, with 7 nucleotides matching TRBD1. The CDR3 sequence is 14 residues long. The CDR3 DNA reads as TGTGCCAGCAGTTTTACAGGGGTTGGAAACATCATATATTTT. Translated, it gives CASSFTGVGNIIYF.

Remarks on this clonotype: An end of the junction does not agree with germline; a read error may underlie this. The chain is built from TRBV11-2 and TRBJ2-2; D unresolved. Germline loops: CDR1 SGHAT, CDR2 FQNNGV. The CDR3 consists of 19 residues. The CDR3, as DNA: TGTGACAGCAGCTTAGACCCGGAGTGGAGCCTACTGAACACCGGGGAGCTGTTTTTT. It is translated as CDSSLDPEWSLLNTGELFF.

About this clonotype: A junction boundary mismatches the germline segment, possibly from a read error. V is TRBV29-1 and J is TRBJ2-7, with D uncertain. The CDR3 totals 12 residues. The germline V gene encodes CDR1 SQVTM and CDR2 ANQGSEA. CDR3 nucleotides: TGCAGTGTTGAAGCCAGCCTCAACGACCAGTACTTC. This sequence encodes CSVEASLNDQYF.

The V call is TRBV7-9, the J call TRBJ2-7, with 11 bases identical to TRBD2. The germline gives CDR1 SEHNR, CDR2 FQNEAQ (reference sequence). V lost 0 bases, J lost 2 bases, and 9 bases stayed unmatched. The CDR3 extends over 18 amino acids. CDR3 coding DNA: TGTGCCAGCAGCTTAGCCCCCTTGCTAGCGGGAGGAACCTACGAGCAGTACTTC. This codes for CASSLAPLLAGGTYEQYF. The variable domain in full, with the rest retrieved from reference TRBV7-9 and TRBJ2-7, is DTGVSQNPRHKITKRGQNVTFRCDPISEHNRLYWYRQTLGQGPEFLTYFQNEAQLEKSRLLSDRFSAERPKGSFSTLEIQRTEQGDSAMYLCASSLAPLLAGGTYEQYFGPGTRLTVT.

Notes on this clonotype: A read error may produce the germline difference seen at one junction end. V usage is TRBV6-2 or TRBV6-3 and J usage is TRBJ2-1; D might be TRBD1 (5 bases). The germline V gene has CDR1 MNHEY and CDR2 SVGEGT. The CDR3 has 16 residues. The CDR3 nucleotides read TGTGCCAGCAGTCCCTTCGACAGCCCTTTTTGGAATGAGGAGTTCTTC. Amino acid sequence: CASSPFDSPFWNEEFF.

Notes on this clonotype: The junction departs from germline at one end; a sequencing error may be responsible. The chain uses TRBV5-5 and TRBJ2-2, with TRBD2 matching over 7 bases. The CDR3 runs 16 residues. Germline lookup yields CDR1 SGHKS and CDR2 YYEKEE (reference sequence). CDR3 amino acids: CVSSLGGTYNTGELFF. DNA for the CDR3: TGTGTCAGCAGCTTGGGAGGGACTTATAACACCGGGGAGTTGTTTTTT.

This clonotype showed up just a few times. The DNA for the CDR3 is TGTGCCAGCAGCCGGATGATACTAGTGGTGGACATTGAGCAGTTCTTC. Translation: CASSRMILVVDIEQFF. V usage is TRBV11-2 and J usage is TRBJ2-1; D may match TRBD1 or TRBD2 (5 bases each). This CDR3 is built from 16 residues. V was trimmed by 5 bases and J by 9 bases, leaving 23 bases between them. Germline V gene sequence: CDR1 SGHAT, CDR2 FQNNGV.

This clonotype was observed at least ten times. A much larger clonotype is one base distant, so this may be a read error. The chain combines TRBV11-2 with TRBJ2-1; 11 bases fit TRBD2. This CDR3 has 15 amino acids. The germline CDR1 and CDR2 sequences are SGHAT and FQNNGV. This CDR3 reads CASSTAGTSGNEQLF. The DNA of the CDR3 is TGTGCCAGCAGCACAGCCGGGACTAGCGGCAATGAGCAGCTCTTC.

As regards this clonotype: At one end, the junction sequence differs from germline, possibly due to a read error. CDR3 protein: CASSLVGGPAQETQHF. In DNA form, the CDR3 reads TGTGCCAGCAGCTTAGTGGGGGGACCAGCCCAAGAGACTCAGCACTTC. This chain connects TRBV11-2 to TRBJ2-5, with D possibly TRBD2 on 6 matching bases. Germline CDR1 SGHAT, CDR2 FQNNGV. The CDR3 loop spans 16 amino acids.

V and J are TRBV11-2 and TRBJ1-5, with unresolved D. V lost 7 bases, J lost 2 bases, and 15 bases lay in between. Per germline, CDR1 SGHAT and CDR2 FQNNGV. The CDR3 sequence is 15 residues long. DNA for the CDR3: TGTGCCAGCAATTTAGCGCGCCGATGCAATCAGCCCCAGCATTTT. Residues: CASNLARRCNQPQHF.

Points on this clonotype: One end of the junction fails to match germline, which may point to a read error. V usage is TRBV7-9 and J usage is TRBJ2-5, with D unresolved. This CDR3 comprises 12 residues. CDR1 and CDR2 (germline): SEHNR, FQNEAQ (reference sequence). The CDR3 region is CTSSILGETQYF. CDR3 nucleotides: TGTACCAGCAGCATATTGGGGGAGACCCAGTACTTC.

Of note for this clonotype: Possible read error: a much larger clone is one base away. The chain uses TRBV20-1 and TRBJ1-6; D is possibly TRBD1 (6 bases). The CDR3 extends over 16 amino acids. Trimming stripped 4 bases from V and 1 base from J, with 14 bases between. Germline V CDR1 and CDR2: DFQATT, SNEGSKA (reference sequence). The CDR3 DNA reads as TGCAGTGCTACTCAGGGGACGAGATCCTATAATTCACCCCTCCACTTT. Protein sequence: CSATQGTRSYNSPLHF.

This clonotype was seen more than once but under ten times. V is TRBV28 and J is TRBJ2-7; tentative D call: TRBD1 (6 bases). This CDR3 has 15 amino acids. Trimming stripped 5 bases from V and 5 bases from J, with 19 bases between. Germline lookup yields CDR1 MDHEN and CDR2 SYDVKM. CDR3 nucleotides: TGTGCCAGCAGTCCCCCAGGTACAGGGTACGACGAGCAGTACTTC. This encodes CASSPPGTGYDEQYF. The full variable domain, in which reference TRBV28 and TRBJ2-7 provide the parts outside the CDR3, is DVKVTQSSRYLVKRTGEKVFLECVQDMDHENMFWYRQDPGLGLRLIYFSYDVKMKEKGDIPEGYSVSREKKERFSLILESASTNQTSMYLCASSPPGTGYDEQYFGPGTRLTVT.

Notes on this clonotype: A single base separates this from a much larger clone, so it may be a read error. The rearrangement uses TRBV6-1 and TRBJ2-7, with D perhaps matching TRBD1 (5 bases). The CDR3 length is 12 residues. V lost 4 bases and J 5 bases, leaving 9 bases between the germline ends. The germline gives CDR1 MNHNS, CDR2 SASEGT. The chain's CDR3 is CASSGQSHEQYF. The CDR3 DNA reads as TGTGCCAGCAGTGGACAGTCCCACGAGCAGTACTTC.

The V call is TRBV1, the J call TRBJ2-7. TRBV1 is a pseudogene locus. This CDR3 is built from 13 residues. The CDR3 DNA is TGCACCAGCAGCCAAGAACGTGGATGCGGGCAGTACTTC. This encodes CTSSQERGCGQYF.

This clonotype was found once. The gene calls are TRBV4-1 and TRBJ1-1; no clear D gene. V was pared by 0 bases and J by 4 bases, with 12 bases between. The CDR3 is 15 residues long. Germline CDR1 and CDR2: MGHRA and YSYEKL. CDR3 nucleotides: TGCGCCAGCAGCCAAGATCTCTACAGCGGCACTGAAGCTTTCTTT. It is translated as CASSQDLYSGTEAFF.